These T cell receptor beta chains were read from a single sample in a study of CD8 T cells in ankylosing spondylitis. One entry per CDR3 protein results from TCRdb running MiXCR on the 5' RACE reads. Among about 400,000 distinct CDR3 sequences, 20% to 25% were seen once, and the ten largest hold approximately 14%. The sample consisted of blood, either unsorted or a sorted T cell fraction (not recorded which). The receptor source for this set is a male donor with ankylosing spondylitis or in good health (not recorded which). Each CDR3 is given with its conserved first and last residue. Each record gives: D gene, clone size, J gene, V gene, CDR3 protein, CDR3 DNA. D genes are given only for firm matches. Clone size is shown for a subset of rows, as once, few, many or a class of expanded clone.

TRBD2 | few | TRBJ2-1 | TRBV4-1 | CASSPAGAAGDYNEQFF | TGCGCCAGCAGCCCCGCCGGGGCAGCGGGGGATTACAATGAGCAGTTCTTC
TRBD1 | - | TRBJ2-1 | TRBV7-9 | CASSLPRTGSYNEQFF | TGTGCCAGCAGCTTACCTCGGACAGGGTCCTACAATGAGCAGTTCTTC
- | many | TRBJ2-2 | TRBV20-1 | CSARDMGRGDTGELFF | TGCAGTGCTAGAGATATGGGCAGGGGGGACACCGGGGAGCTGTTTTTT
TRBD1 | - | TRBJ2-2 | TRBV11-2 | CASSFRTGPNTGELFF | TGTGCCAGCAGCTTCCGGACAGGACCAAACACCGGGGAGCTGTTTTTT
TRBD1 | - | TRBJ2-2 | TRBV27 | CASTRNRGRNTGELFF | TGTGCCAGCACCCGAAACAGGGGGCGGAACACCGGGGAGCTGTTTTTT
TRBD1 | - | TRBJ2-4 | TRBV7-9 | CASSARGPQNIQYF | TGTGCCAGCAGCGCCAGGGGGCCTCAAAACATTCAGTACTTC
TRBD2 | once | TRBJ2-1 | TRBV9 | CASSGTGGRAYNEQFF | TGTGCCAGCAGCGGAACAGGAGGGAGGGCATACAATGAGCAGTTCTTC
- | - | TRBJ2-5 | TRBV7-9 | CASSLVLEGWETQYF | TGTGCCAGCAGCTTAGTGCTGGAGGGATGGGAGACCCAGTACTTC
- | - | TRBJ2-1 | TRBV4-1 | CASSPRGPHEQFF | TGCGCCAGCAGCCCGAGAGGGCCCCATGAGCAGTTCTTC
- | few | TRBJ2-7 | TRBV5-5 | CASSWGDWGYEQYF | TGTGCCAGCAGCTGGGGGGACTGGGGCTACGAGCAGTACTTC
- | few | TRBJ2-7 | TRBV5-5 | CASTGVTYEQYF | TGTGCCAGCACGGGGGTCACCTACGAGCAGTACTTC
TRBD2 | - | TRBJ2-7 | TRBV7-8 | CASSNLTSGGSYEQYF | TGTGCCAGCAGCAACCTCACTAGCGGGGGCTCCTACGAGCAGTACTTC
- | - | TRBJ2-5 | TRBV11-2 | CASSLLELQETQYF | TGTGCCAGCAGCTTGCTTGAACTGCAAGAGACCCAGTACTTC
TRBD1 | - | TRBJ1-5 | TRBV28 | CASSPTGVGNQPQHF | TGTGCCAGCAGTCCAACAGGGGTGGGCAATCAGCCCCAGCATTTT
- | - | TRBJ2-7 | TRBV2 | CASSASGPYEQYF | TGTGCCAGCAGTGCCTCCGGGCCTTACGAGCAGTACTTC
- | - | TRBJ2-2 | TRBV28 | CASEQGNTGELFF | TGTGCCTCCGAACAGGGAAACACCGGGGAGCTGTTTTTT
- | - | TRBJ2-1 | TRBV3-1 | CASSTLGEQFF | TGTGCCAGCAGCACCCTGGGGGAGCAGTTCTTC
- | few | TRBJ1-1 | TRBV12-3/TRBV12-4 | CASSLVYGAEAFF | TGTGCCAGCAGTTTGGTTTATGGGGCTGAAGCTTTCTTT
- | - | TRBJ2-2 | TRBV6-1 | CASSDKTANTGELFF | TGTGCCAGCAGTGACAAGACAGCCAACACCGGGGAGCTGTTTTTT
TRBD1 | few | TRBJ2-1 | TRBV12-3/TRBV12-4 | CASTLGQAAEQFF | TGTGCCAGCACCTTGGGACAGGCTGCTGAGCAGTTCTTC
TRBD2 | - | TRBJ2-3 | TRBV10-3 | CAISETGTSDFTDTQYF | TGTGCCATCAGTGAGACCGGGACTAGCGATTTCACAGATACGCAGTATTTT
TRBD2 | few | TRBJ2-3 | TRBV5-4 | CASSLFQGLARDTQYF | TGTGCCAGCAGCTTGTTCCAGGGACTAGCGAGAGATACGCAGTATTTT
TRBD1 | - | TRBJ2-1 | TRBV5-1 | CASSYMGDSPYNEQFF | TGCGCCAGCAGCTATATGGGGGACAGCCCGTACAATGAGCAGTTCTTC
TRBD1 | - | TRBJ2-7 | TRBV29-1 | CSVEGMGQGVYEQYF | TGCAGCGTTGAAGGGATGGGACAGGGAGTCTACGAGCAGTACTTC
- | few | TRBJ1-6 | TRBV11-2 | CASSLGFSGASPLHF | TGTGCCAGCAGCTTAGGGTTCTCAGGGGCATCACCCCTCCACTTT
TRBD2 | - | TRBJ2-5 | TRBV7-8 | CASSAGLAARETQYF | TGTGCCAGCAGCGCAGGACTAGCGGCTCGGGAGACCCAGTACTTC
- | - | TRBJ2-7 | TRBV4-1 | CASSPAGLPPYEQYF | TGCGCCAGCAGCCCGGCCGGACTCCCCCCTTACGAGCAGTACTTC
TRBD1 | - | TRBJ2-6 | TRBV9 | CASSESGTGGVGANVLTF | TGTGCCAGCAGTGAATCCGGGACAGGGGGTGTTGGGGCCAACGTCCTGACTTTC
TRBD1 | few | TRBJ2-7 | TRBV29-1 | CSVIDPTGTGEIYEQYF | TGCAGCGTCATTGATCCAACCGGGACAGGAGAAATATACGAGCAGTACTTC
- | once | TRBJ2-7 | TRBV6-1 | CASSDESTSYEQYF | TGTGCCAGCAGTGATGAGTCAACGTCCTACGAGCAGTACTTC
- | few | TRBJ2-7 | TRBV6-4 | CASHSAVGPAYEQYF | TGTGCCAGCCATAGCGCCGTCGGGCCTGCCTACGAGCAGTACTTC
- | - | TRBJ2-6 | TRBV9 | CASSALSQGTNVLTF | TGTGCCAGCAGTGCACTATCCCAGGGGACCAACGTCCTGACTTTC
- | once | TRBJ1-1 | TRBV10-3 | CAISDSPAGNTEAFF | TGTGCCATCAGTGATTCCCCGGCGGGAAACACTGAAGCTTTCTTT
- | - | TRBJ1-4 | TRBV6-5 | CASSYSGTTNEKLFF | TGTGCCAGCAGTTACTCCGGGACAACTAATGAAAAACTGTTTTTT
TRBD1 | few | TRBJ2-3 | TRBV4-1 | CASSQEGTDTDTQYF | TGCGCCAGCAGCCAAGAAGGGACAGACACAGATACGCAGTATTTT
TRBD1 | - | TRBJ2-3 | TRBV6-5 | CASSYGGQGADTQYF | TGTGCCAGCAGTTACGGCGGTCAGGGGGCAGATACGCAGTATTTT
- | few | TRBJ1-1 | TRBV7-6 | CASSLVPGQPNTEAFF | TGTGCCAGCAGCTTAGTCCCAGGACAGCCGAACACTGAAGCTTTCTTT
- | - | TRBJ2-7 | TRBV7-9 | CASSLGAQNEQYF | TGTGCCAGCAGCTTAGGGGCTCAGAACGAGCAGTACTTC
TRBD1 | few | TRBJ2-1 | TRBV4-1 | CASSPQGDPTKQASYNEQFF | TGCGCCAGCAGCCCCCAGGGGGATCCGACTAAACAGGCCTCCTACAATGAGCAGTTCTTC
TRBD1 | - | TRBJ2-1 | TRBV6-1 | CASSVDRVVNEQFF | TGTGCCAGCAGTGTCGACAGGGTAGTCAATGAGCAGTTCTTC
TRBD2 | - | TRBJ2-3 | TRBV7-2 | CASSLSGGNADTQYF | TGTGCCAGCAGCTTATCCGGGGGGAACGCAGATACGCAGTATTTT
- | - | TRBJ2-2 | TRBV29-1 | CSVDSNTGELFF | TGCAGCGTTGATTCGAACACCGGGGAGCTGTTTTTT
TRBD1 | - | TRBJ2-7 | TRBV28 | CASSPATGGADLDEQYF | TGTGCCAGCAGTCCCGCGACAGGGGGCGCCGACCTAGACGAGCAGTACTTC
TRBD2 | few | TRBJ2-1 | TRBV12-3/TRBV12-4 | CASSPTSGGYHEQFF | TGTGCCAGCAGTCCCACTAGCGGGGGGTATCATGAGCAGTTCTTC
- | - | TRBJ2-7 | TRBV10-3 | CAIRMTDSYEQYF | TGTGCCATCAGGATGACAGACTCCTACGAGCAGTACTTC
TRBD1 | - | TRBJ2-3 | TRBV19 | CASSIEVGQGVHTQYF | TGTGCCAGTAGTATAGAGGTGGGACAGGGGGTGCATACGCAGTATTTT
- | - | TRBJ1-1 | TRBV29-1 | CSDRAPLNTEAFF | TGCAGCGACCGGGCCCCTCTAAACACTGAAGCTTTCTTT
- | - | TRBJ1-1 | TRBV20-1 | CSARGSGTYEAFF | TGCAGTGCTAGAGGCTCGGGGACCTATGAAGCTTTCTTT
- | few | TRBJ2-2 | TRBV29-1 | CSVAVGFPGELFF | TGCAGCGTTGCCGTGGGGTTTCCCGGGGAGCTGTTTTTT
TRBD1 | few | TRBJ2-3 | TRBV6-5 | CASSYSGQPTDTQYF | TGTGCCAGCAGTTACTCGGGACAGCCCACAGATACGCAGTATTTT